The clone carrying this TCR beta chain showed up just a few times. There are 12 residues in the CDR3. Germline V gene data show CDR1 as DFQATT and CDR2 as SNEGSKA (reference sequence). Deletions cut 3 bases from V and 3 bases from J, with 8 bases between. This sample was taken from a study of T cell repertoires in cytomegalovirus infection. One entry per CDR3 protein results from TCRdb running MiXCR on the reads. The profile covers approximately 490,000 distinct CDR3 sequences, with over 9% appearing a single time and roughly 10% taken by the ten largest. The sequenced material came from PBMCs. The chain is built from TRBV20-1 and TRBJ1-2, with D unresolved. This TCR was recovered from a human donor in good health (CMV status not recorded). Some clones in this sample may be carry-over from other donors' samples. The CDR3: CSARKGDYGYTF. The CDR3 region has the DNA TGCAGTGCTAGGAAGGGTGACTATGGCTACACCTTC.